This TCR beta chain originates from a study of beta chain features in type 1 diabetes. Study-level information: Across the samples, about 110,000,000 sorted cells were examined in total.

Expressed TCRB transcripts were sequenced, since all the RNA that had been isolated was reverse transcribed. Sequenced by immunoSEQ multiplex PCR; TCRdb stores in-frame clones only, minus some. Of 900,000 or so clones listed, roughly a sixth are singletons. V shed 0 bases and J shed 5 bases, with 5 bases lying between them. The CDR3 has 13 residues. CDR1 and CDR2 from the germline V gene are SGHAT and FQNNGV. A few counts support this clone. Its specificity is unknown. General study points: Among all four CD4+ subsets, Type 1 diabetes patients had TCRB CDR3s that were moderately but significantly shorter. In the patient group, naive, central memory and Treg TCRB repertoires seemed more alike than in the healthy donor group.

V gene TRBV11-2 combines with J gene TRBJ2-1; no clear D. The receptor comes from a woman in her late teens or twenties in good health. Input material: naive CD4+ T cells from blood. CDR3 coding DNA: TGTGCCAGCAGCTTAGATCGTGACAATGAGCAGTTCTTC. Its translation: CASSLDRDNEQFF.